This entry is about one T cell receptor (beta chain). The junction and the germline gene differ at one end; a read error may be behind it. Sample-barcoded 5' priming and a J-beta primer mix drove a second PCR of roughly 6 to 12 cycles. TCRdb re-derived calls from the 5' RACE reads in MiXCR, one entry per CDR3 protein. The table shows some 710,000 distinct CDR3 sequences, with roughly 46% occurring only once. This entry is derived from a study of blood T cells in healthy people across ages. Background on the study: Template switching caught about one barcoded beta molecule for each two T cells.

Specimen: blood. The receptor was derived from a man older than 75 in good health.

CDR3 amino acids: CAGSYSRAGAEEKLFF. The DNA for the CDR3 is TGTGCCGGCAGTTACTCGAGGGCAGGGGCGGAAGAAAAACTGTTTTTT. J is TRBJ1-4 and V is TRBV6-2 or TRBV6-3; possibly TRBD1 for D (6 bases). CDR3 length: 16 amino acids. Germline V gives CDR1 MNHEY, CDR2 SVGEGT.